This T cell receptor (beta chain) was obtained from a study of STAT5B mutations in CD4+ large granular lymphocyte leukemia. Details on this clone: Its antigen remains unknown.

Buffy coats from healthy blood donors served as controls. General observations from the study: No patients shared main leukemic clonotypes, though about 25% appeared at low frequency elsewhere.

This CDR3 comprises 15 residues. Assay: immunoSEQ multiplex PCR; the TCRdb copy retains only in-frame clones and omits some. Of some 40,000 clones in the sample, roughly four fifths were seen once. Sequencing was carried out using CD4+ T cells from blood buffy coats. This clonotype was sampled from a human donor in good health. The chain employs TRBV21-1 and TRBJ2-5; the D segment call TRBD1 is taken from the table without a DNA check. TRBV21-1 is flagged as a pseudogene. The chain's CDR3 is CASSKRRRGEETQYF. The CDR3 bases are TGTGCCAGCAGCAAAAGGCGCAGGGGGGAAGAGACCCAGTACTTC.